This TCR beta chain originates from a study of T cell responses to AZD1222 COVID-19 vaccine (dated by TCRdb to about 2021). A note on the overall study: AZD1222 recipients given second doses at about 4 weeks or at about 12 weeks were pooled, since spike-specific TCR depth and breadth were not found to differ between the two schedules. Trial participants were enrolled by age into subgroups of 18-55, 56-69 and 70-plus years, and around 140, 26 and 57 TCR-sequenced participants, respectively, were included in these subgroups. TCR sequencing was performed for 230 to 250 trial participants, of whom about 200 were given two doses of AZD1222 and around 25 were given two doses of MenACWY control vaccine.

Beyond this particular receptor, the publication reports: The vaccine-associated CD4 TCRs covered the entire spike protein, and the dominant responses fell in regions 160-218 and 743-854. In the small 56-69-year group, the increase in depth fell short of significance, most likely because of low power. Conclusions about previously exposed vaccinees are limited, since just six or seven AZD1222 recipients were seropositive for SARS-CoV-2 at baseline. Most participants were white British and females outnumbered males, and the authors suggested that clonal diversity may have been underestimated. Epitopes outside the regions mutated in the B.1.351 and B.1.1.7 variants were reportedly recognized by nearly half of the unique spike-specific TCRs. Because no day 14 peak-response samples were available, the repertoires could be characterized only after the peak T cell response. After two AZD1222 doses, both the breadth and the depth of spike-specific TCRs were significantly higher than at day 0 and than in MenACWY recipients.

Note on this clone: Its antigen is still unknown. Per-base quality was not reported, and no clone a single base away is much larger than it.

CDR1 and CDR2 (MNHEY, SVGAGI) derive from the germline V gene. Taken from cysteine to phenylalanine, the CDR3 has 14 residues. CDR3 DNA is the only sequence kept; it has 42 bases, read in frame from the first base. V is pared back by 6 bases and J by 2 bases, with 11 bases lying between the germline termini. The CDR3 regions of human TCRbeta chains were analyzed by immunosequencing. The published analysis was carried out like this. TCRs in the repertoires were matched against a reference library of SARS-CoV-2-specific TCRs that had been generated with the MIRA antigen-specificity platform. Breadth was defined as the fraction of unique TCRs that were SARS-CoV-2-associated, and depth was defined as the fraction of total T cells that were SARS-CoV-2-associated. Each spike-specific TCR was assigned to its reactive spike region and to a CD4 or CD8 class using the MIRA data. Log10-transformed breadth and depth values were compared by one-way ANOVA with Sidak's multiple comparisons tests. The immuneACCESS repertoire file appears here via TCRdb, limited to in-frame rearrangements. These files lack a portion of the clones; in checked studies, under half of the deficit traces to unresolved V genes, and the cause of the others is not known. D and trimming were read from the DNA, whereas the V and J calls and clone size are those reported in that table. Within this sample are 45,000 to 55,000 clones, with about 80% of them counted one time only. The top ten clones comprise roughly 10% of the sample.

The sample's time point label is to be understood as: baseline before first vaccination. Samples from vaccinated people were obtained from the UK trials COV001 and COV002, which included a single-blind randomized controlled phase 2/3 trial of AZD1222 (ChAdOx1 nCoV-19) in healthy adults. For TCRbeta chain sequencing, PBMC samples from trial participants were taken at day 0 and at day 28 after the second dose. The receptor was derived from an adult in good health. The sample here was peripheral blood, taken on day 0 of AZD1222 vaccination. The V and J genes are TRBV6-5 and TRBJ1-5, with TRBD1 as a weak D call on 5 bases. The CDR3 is CASRWQGGNQPQHF. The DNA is TGTGCCAGCAGATGGCAGGGCGGCAATCAGCCCCAGCATTTT.